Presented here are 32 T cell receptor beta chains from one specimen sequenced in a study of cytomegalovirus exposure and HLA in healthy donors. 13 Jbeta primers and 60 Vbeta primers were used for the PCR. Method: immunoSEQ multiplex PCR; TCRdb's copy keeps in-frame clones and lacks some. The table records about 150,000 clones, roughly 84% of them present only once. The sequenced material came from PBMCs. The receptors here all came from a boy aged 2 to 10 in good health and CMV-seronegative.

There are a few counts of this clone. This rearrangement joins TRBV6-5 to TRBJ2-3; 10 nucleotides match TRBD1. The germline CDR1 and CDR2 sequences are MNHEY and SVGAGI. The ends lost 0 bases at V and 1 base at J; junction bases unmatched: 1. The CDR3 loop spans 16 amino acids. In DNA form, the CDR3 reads TGTGCCAGCAGTTACTCCGGGACAGGGGGCACAGATACGCAGTATTTT. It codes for CASSYSGTGGTDTQYF.

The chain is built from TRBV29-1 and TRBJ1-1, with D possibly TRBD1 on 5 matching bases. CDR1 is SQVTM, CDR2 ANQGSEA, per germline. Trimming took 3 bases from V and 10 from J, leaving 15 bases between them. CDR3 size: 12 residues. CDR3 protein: CSVDRAGIGAFF. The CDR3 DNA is TGCAGCGTTGACAGGGCAGGAATCGGAGCTTTCTTT.

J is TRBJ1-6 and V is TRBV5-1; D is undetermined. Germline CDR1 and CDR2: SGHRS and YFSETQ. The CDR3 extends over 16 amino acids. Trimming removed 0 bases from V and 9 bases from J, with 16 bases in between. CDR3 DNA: TGCGCCAGCAGCTTGGACGGGGAGCCCGGGATTTCACCCCTCCACTTT. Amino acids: CASSLDGEPGISPLHF.

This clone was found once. The CDR3: CASSFERGWINEQFF. In nucleotides, the CDR3 is TGTGCCAGCAGCTTTGAGCGGGGTTGGATTAATGAGCAGTTCTTC. The chain couples TRBV11-2 to TRBJ2-1; 7 bases agree with TRBD2. The CDR3 sequence is 15 residues long. J was trimmed by 7 bases and V by 3 bases; bases with no gene match: 9. Germline CDR1 reads SGHAT; CDR2 reads FQNNGV.

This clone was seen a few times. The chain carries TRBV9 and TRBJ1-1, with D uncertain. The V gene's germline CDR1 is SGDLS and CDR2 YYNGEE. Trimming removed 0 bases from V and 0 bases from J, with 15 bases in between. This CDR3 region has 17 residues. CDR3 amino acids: CASSVDPRVTLNTEAFF. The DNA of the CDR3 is TGTGCCAGCAGCGTAGACCCCCGGGTGACCTTGAACACTGAAGCTTTCTTT.

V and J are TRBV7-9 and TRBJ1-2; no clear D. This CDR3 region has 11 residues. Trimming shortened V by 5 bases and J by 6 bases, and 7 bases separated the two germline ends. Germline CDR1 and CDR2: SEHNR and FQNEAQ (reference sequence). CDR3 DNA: TGTGCCAGCAGCCCGGCGGATGGCTACACCTTC. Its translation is CASSPADGYTF.

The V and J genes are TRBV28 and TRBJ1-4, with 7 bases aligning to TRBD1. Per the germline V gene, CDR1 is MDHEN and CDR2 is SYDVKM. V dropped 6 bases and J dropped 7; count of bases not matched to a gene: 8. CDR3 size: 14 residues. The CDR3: CASSLAQGIEKLFF. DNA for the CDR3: TGTGCCAGCAGCCTAGCACAGGGGATTGAAAAACTGTTTTTT. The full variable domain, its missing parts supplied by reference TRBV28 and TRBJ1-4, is DVKVTQSSRYLVKRTGEKVFLECVQDMDHENMFWYRQDPGLGLRLIYFSYDVKMKEKGDIPEGYSVSREKKERFSLILESASTNQTSMYLCASSLAQGIEKLFFGSGTQLSVL.

DNA of the CDR3: TGTGCCAGCAGCTTAGTTGTAGCGGAAGAGACCCAGTACTTC. Its protein product is CASSLVVAEETQYF. This rearrangement joins TRBV7-2 to TRBJ2-5; weak D call: TRBD2 (6 bases). Germline assignment: CDR1 SGHTA and CDR2 FQGNSA. Trimming cost V 1 base and J 3 bases, with 9 bases left between them. This CDR3 spans 14 amino acids. Variable domain in full (rest from reference TRBV7-2 and TRBJ2-5): GAGVSQSPSNKVTEKGKDVELRCDPISGHTALYWYRQSLGQGLEFLIYFQGNSAPDKSGLPSDRFSAERTGGSVSTLTIQRTQQEDSAVYLCASSLVVAEETQYFGPGTRLLVL.

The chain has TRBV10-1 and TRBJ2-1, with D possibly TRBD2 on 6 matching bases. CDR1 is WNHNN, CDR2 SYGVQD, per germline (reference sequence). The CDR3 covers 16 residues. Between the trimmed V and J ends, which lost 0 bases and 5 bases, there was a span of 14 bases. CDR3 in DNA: TGCGCCAGCAGTGAGTCCGCCTGGCGGGGCGACAATGAGCAGTTCTTC. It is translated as CASSESAWRGDNEQFF.

CDR3 sequence (DNA): TGTGCCAGCAGTTTAAGTAACGCGGGAGGGCCGTGGGAGCAGTACTTC. Translating it yields CASSLSNAGGPWEQYF. This sequence joins TRBV27 and TRBJ2-7; TRBD2 matches 9 bases. Germline CDR1 reads MNHEY; CDR2 reads SMNVEV (reference sequence). V lost 2 bases and J lost 7; bases outside the gene matches: 12. The CDR3 is 16 residues long.

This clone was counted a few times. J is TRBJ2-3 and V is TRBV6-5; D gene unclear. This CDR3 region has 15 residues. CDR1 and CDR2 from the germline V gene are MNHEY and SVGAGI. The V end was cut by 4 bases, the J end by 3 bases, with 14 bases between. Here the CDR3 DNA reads TGTGCCAGCAGTTTACGAGAAACCGATACAGATACGCAGTATTTT. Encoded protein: CASSLRETDTDTQYF.

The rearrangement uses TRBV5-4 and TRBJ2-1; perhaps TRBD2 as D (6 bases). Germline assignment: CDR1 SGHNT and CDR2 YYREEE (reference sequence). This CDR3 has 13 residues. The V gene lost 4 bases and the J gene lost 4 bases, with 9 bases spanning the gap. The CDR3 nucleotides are TGTGCCAGCAGCCCGGGGGTTTACAATGAGCAGTTCTTC. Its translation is CASSPGVYNEQFF. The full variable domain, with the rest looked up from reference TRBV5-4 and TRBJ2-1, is ETGVTQSPTHLIKTRGQQVTLRCSSQSGHNTVSWYQQALGQGPQFIFQYYREEENGRGNFPPRFSGLQFPNYSSELNVNALELDDSALYLCASSPGVYNEQFFGPGTRLTVL.

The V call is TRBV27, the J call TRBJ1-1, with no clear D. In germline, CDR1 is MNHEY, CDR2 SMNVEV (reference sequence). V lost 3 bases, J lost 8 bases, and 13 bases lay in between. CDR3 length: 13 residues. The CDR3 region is CASSLLEGTEAFF. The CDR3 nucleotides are TGTGCCAGCAGTTTGTTGGAGGGAACGGAAGCTTTCTTT.

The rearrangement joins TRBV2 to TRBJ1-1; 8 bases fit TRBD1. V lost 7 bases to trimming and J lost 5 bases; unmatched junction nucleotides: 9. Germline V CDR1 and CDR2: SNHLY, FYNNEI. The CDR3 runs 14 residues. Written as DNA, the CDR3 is TGTGCCAGCATTAGACAGGGGCTAGGAACTGAAGCTTTCTTT. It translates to CASIRQGLGTEAFF.

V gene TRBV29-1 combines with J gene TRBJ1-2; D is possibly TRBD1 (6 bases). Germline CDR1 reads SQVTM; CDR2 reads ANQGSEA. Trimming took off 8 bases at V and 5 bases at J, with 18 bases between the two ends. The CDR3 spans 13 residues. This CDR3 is CSLAWDNDYGYTF. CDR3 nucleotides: TGCAGCCTCGCCTGGGACAATGATTATGGCTACACCTTC.

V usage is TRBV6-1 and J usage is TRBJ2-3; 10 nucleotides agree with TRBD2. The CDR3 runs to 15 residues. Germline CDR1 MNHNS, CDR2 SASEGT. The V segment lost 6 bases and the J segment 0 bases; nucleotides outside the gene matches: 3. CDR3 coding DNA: TGTGCCAGCAGACGGACTAGCGGTAGCACAGATACGCAGTATTTT. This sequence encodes CASRRTSGSTDTQYF.

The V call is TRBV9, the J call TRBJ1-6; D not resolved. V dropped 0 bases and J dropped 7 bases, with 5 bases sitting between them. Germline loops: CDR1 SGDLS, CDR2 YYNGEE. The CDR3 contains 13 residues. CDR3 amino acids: CASSVGRNSPLHF. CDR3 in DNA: TGTGCCAGCAGCGTAGGGAGAAATTCACCCCTCCACTTT.

The chain's CDR3 is CASSLMGGRGGNEQFF. CDR3 sequence (DNA): TGTGCCAGCAGCCTAATGGGCGGGAGGGGGGGCAATGAGCAGTTCTTC. The chain couples TRBV9 to TRBJ2-1; TRBD2 agrees at 9 bases. CDR1 is SGDLS and CDR2 is YYNGEE in the germline V gene. Trimming took 4 bases from V and 6 from J; bases not matched to a gene: 11. The length of the CDR3 is 16 residues.

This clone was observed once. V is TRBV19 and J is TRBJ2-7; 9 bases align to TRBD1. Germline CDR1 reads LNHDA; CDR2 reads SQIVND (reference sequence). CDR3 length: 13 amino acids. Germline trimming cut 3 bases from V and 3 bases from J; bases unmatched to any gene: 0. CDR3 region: CASSMGQGYEQYF. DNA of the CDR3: TGTGCCAGTAGTATGGGACAGGGCTACGAGCAGTACTTC.

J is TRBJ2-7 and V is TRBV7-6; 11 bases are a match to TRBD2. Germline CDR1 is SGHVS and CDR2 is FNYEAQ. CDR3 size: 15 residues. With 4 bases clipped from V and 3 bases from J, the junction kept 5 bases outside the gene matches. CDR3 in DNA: TGTGCCAGCAGCTCGAATAGCGGGAGGGACTACGAGCAGTACTTC. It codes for CASSSNSGRDYEQYF.

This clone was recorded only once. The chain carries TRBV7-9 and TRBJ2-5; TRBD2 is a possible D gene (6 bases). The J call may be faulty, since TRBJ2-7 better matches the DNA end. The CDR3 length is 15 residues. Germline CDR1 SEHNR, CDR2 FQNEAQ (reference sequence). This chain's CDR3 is CASSHELAVAYEQYF. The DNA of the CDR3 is TGTGCCAGCAGCCACGAACTAGCTGTAGCCTACGAGCAGTACTTC.

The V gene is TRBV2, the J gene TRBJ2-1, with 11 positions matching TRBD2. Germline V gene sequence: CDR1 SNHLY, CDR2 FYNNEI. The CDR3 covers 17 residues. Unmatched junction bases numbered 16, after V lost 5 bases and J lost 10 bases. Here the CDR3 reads CASSPPGTSGNPTEQFF. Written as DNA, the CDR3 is TGTGCCAGCAGTCCCCCCGGGACTAGCGGCAACCCCACGGAGCAGTTCTTC.

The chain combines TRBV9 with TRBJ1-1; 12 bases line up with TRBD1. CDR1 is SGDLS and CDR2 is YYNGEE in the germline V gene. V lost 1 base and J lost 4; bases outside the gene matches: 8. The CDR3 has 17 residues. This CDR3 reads CASSVTGQGAPGTEAFF. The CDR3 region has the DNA TGTGCCAGCAGCGTAACGGGACAGGGGGCGCCGGGCACTGAAGCTTTCTTT.

CDR3 loop: CASSLKLAGAGTQYF. CDR3 coding DNA: TGTGCCAGCAGCTTAAAACTAGCGGGAGCCGGTACGCAGTATTTT. The chain uses TRBV11-3 and TRBJ2-3; 11 nucleotides line up with TRBD2. Trimming at V came to 2 bases and at J to 8 bases, leaving 6 bases not matched to a gene. Per the germline V gene, CDR1 is SGHNT and CDR2 is YENEEA. The CDR3 runs 15 residues.

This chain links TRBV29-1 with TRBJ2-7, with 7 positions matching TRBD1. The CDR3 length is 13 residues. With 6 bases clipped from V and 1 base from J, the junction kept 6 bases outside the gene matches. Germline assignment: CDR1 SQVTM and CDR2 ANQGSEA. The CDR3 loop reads CSVTWTGSYEQYF. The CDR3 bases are TGCAGCGTAACGTGGACAGGTTCCTACGAGCAGTACTTC.

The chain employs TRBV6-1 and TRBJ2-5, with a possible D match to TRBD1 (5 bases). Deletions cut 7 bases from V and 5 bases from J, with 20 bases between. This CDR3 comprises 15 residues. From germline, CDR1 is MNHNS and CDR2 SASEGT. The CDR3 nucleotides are TGTGCCAGCACGAGACTGGCAGGGCGTGCGGAGACCCAGTACTTC. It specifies CASTRLAGRAETQYF.

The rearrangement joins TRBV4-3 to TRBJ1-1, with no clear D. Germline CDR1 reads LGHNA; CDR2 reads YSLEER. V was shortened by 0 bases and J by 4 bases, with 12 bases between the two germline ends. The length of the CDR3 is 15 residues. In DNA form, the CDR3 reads TGCGCCAGCAGCCAAGATATGGGCCGGTTCACTGAAGCTTTCTTT. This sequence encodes CASSQDMGRFTEAFF.

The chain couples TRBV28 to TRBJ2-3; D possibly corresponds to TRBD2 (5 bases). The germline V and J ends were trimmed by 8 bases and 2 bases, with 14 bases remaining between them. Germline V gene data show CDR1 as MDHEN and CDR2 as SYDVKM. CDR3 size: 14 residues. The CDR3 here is CASRGAGVTDTQYF. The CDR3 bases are TGTGCCAGCCGGGGTGCTGGGGTCACAGATACGCAGTATTTT.

DNA of the CDR3: TGTGCCAGCAGTGACCCGACTAGCGGGAGACGGGGCACAGATACGCAGTATTTT. Translation gives CASSDPTSGRRGTDTQYF. The rearrangement uses TRBV25-1 and TRBJ2-3; 12 bases match TRBD2. Germline assignment: CDR1 MGHDK and CDR2 SYGVNS. After removal of 3 bases from V and 1 base from J, the junction contained 8 bases not matched to a gene. This CDR3 is 18 amino acids long.

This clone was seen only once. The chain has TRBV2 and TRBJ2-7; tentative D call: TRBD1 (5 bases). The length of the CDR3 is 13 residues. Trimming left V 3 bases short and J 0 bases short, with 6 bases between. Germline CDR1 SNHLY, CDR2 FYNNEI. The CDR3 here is CASSDRASYEQYF. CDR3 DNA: TGTGCCAGCAGTGACAGGGCCTCCTACGAGCAGTACTTC. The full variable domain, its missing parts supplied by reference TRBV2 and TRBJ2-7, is EPEVTQTPSHQVTQMGQEVILRCVPISNHLYFYWYRQILGQKVEFLVSFYNNEISEKSEIFDDQFSVERPDGSNFTLKIRSTKLEDSAMYFCASSDRASYEQYFGPGTRLTVT.

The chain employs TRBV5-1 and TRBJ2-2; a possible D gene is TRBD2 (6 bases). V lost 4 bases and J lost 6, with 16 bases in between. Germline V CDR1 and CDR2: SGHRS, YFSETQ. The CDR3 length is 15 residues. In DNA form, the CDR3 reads TGCGCCAGCAGCCCCATTGGCCCGGGGGCCGGGGAGCTGTTTTTT. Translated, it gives CASSPIGPGAGELFF.

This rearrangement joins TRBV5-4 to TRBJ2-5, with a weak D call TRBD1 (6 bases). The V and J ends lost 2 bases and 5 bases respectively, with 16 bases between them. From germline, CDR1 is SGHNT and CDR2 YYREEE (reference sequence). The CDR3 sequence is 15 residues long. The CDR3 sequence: CASSLALQGQETQYF. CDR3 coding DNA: TGTGCCAGCAGCTTAGCCCTGCAGGGGCAGGAGACCCAGTACTTC.